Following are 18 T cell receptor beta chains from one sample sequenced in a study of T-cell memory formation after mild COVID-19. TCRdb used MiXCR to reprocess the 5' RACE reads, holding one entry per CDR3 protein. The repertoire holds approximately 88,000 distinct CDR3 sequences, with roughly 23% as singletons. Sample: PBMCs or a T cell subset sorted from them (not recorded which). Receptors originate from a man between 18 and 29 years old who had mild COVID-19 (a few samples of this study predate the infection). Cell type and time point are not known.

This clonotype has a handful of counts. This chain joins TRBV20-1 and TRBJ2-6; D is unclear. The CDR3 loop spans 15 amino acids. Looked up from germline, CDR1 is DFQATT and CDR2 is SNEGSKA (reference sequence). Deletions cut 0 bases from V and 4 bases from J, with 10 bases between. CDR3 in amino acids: CSARDRLSGANVLTF. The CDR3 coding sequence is TGCAGTGCTAGAGACCGGCTCTCGGGGGCCAACGTCCTGACTTTC.

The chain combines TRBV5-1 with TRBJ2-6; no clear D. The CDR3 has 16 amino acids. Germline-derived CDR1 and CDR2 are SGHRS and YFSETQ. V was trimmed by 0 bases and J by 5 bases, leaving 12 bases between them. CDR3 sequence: CASSLDHGIRANVLTF. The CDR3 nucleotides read TGCGCCAGCAGCTTGGACCACGGAATACGGGCCAACGTCCTGACTTTC.

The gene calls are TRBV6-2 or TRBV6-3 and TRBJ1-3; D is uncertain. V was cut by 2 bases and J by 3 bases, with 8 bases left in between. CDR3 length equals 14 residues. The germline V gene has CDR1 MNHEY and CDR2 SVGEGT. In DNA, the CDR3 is TGTGCCAGCAGTTACGAGGAGAGTGGAAACACCATATATTTT. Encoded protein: CASSYEESGNTIYF.

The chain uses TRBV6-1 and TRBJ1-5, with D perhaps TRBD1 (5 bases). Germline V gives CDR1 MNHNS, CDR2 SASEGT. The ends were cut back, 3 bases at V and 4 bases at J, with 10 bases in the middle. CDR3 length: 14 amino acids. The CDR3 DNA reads TGTGCCAGCAGTGAGTTTGGGGGAAATCAGCCCCAGCATTTT. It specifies CASSEFGGNQPQHF.

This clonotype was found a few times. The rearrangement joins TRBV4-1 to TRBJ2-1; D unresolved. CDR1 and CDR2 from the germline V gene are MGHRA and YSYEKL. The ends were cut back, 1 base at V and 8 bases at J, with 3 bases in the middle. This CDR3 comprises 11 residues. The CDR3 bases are TGCGCCAGCAGCCAAGGGTATGAGCAGTTCTTC. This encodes CASSQGYEQFF.

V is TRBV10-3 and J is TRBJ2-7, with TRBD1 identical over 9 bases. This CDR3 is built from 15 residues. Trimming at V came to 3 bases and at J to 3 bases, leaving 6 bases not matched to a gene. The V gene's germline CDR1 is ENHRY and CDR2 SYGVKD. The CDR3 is CAISDGTGNRYEQYV. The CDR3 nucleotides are TGTGCCATCAGTGATGGGACAGGGAACCGCTACGAGCAGTACGTC.

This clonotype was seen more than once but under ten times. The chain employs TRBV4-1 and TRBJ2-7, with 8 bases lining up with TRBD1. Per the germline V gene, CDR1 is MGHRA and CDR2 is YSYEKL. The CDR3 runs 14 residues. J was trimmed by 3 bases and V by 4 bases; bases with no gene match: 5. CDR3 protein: CASSLRDRSYEQYF. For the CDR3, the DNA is TGCGCCAGCAGCCTAAGGGACAGGAGCTACGAGCAGTACTTC.

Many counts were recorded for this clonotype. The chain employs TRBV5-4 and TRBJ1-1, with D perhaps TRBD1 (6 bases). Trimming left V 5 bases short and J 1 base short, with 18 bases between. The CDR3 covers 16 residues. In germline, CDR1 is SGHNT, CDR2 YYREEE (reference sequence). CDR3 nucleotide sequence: TGTGCCAGCAGGCGCATAGGGGGACAAAAGAACACTGAAGCTTTCTTT. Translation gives CASRRIGGQKNTEAFF.

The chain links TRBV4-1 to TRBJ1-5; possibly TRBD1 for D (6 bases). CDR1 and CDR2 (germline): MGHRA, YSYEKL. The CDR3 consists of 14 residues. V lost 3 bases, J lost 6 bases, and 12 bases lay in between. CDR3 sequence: CASSQVGGVQPQHF. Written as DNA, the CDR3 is TGCGCCAGCAGCCAGGTGGGGGGCGTTCAGCCCCAGCATTTT.

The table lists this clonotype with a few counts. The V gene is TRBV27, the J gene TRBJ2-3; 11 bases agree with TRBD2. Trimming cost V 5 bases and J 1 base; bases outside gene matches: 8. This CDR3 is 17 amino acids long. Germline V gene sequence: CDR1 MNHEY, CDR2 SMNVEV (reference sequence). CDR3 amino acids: CASSGRLAGRRTDTQYF. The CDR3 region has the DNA TGTGCCAGCAGTGGCAGACTAGCGGGGCGACGCACAGATACGCAGTATTTT.

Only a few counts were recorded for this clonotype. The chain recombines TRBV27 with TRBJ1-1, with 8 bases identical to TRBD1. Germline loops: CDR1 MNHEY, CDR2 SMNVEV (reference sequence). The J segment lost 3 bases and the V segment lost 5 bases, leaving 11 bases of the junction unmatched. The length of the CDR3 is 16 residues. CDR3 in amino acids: CASSIQGVKSDTEAFF. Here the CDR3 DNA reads TGTGCCAGCAGTATACAGGGGGTTAAGTCGGACACTGAAGCTTTCTTT.

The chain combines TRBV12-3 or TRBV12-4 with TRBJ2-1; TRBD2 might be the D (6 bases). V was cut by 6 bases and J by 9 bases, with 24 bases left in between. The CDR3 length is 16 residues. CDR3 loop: CASSGGLGTLASEQFF. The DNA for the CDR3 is TGTGCCAGCAGCGGGGGTCTAGGGACGTTGGCAAGTGAGCAGTTCTTC.

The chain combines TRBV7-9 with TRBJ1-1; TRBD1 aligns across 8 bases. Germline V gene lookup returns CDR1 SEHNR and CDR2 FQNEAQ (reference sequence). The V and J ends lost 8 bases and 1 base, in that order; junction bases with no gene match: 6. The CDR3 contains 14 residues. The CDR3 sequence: CASGPGTGNTEAFF. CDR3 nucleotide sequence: TGTGCCAGCGGGCCTGGGACAGGGAACACTGAAGCTTTCTTT.

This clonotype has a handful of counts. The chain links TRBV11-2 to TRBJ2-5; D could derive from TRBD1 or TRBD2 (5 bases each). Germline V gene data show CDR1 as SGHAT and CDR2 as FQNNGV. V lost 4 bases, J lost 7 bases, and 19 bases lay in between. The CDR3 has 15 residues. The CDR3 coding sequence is TGTGCCAGCAGCTATTATGCGCTGACTGGGGGGACCCAGTACTTC. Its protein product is CASSYYALTGGTQYF.

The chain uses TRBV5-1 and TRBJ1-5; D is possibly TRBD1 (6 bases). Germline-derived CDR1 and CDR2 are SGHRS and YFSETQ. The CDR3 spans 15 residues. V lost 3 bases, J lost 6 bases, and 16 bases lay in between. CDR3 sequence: CASSWEPGAGQPQHF. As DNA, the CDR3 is TGCGCCAGCAGCTGGGAGCCAGGGGCCGGTCAGCCCCAGCATTTT.

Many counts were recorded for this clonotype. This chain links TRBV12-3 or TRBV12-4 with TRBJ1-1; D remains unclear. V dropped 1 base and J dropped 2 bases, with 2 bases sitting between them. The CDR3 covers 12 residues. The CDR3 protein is CASSLVNTEAFF. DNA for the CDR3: TGTGCCAGCAGTTTAGTAAACACTGAAGCTTTCTTT.

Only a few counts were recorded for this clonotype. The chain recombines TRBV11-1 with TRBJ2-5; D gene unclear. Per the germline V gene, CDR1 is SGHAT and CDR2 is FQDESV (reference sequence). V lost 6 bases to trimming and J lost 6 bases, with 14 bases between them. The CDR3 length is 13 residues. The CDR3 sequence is CASSTDRRKTQYF. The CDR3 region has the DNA TGTGCCAGCAGTACTGACCGCCGGAAGACCCAGTACTTC.

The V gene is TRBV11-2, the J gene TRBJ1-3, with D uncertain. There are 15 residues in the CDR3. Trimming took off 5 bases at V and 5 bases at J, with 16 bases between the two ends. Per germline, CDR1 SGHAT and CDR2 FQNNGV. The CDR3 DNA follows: TGTGCCAGCAGCCTTTCCGGGGAAGGTCGAAACACCATATATTTT. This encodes CASSLSGEGRNTIYF.